Presented here are 26 T cell receptor beta chains from one specimen sequenced in a study of response to subunit inactivated influenza vaccine. TCRdb re-derived calls from the RT-PCR reads in MiXCR, one entry per CDR3 protein. The table has under 800,000 distinct CDR3 sequences, 11% to 15% seen once. The sequencing used PBMCs from blood, collected roughly 15 days before vaccination. All receptors come from a man in his fifties who received an inactivated influenza vaccine.

In its sample, this clonotype was seen many times. The genes are TRBV11-2 and TRBJ2-1; D is possibly TRBD1 (5 bases). V lost 5 bases, J lost 5 bases, and 16 bases lay in between. The CDR3 spans 15 residues. CDR1 SGHAT and CDR2 FQNNGV come from the germline V gene. This CDR3 reads CASSRGTGRNNEQFF. The CDR3 DNA reads as TGTGCCAGCAGCAGGGGTACGGGCAGAAACAATGAGCAGTTCTTC.

V and J are TRBV6-5 and TRBJ2-7; the D is unclear. Trimming pared 0 bases from V and 1 base from J, leaving 13 bases between. The CDR3 loop spans 16 amino acids. The germline gives CDR1 MNHEY, CDR2 SVGAGI. CDR3 residues: CASSYSSLARSYEQYF. For the CDR3, the DNA is TGTGCCAGCAGTTACTCGAGTCTTGCCAGATCCTACGAGCAGTACTTC.

V gene TRBV9 combines with J gene TRBJ2-2; TRBD2 aligns across 9 bases. V shed 5 bases, J shed 4 bases, and the junction held 6 bases outside the gene matches. The V gene's germline CDR1 is SGDLS and CDR2 YYNGEE. This CDR3 is built from 15 residues. CDR3 region: CASSPGLAATGELFF. The CDR3 DNA is TGTGCCAGCAGTCCGGGACTAGCAGCCACCGGGGAGCTGTTTTTT. Full variable domain (remainder filled in from reference TRBV9 and TRBJ2-2): DSGVTQTPKHLITATGQRVTLRCSPRSGDLSVYWYQQSLDQGLQFLIQYYNGEERAKGNILERFSAQQFPDLHSELNLSSLELGDSALYFCASSPGLAATGELFFGEGSRLTVL.

This clonotype was seen a few times. The rearrangement uses TRBV28 and TRBJ2-1, with D unclear. V was clipped by 11 bases and J by 10 bases, with 6 bases between them. The CDR3 runs 8 residues. In germline, CDR1 is MDHEN, CDR2 SYDVKM. The CDR3 protein is CAAREQFF. CDR3 bases: TGTGCCGCACGGGAGCAGTTCTTC.

There are many counts of this clonotype. V usage is TRBV9 and J usage is TRBJ2-1, with unresolved D. The CDR3 is 17 amino acids. The ends were cut back, 0 bases at V and 5 bases at J, with 18 bases in the middle. The germline V gene encodes CDR1 SGDLS and CDR2 YYNGEE. CDR3 DNA sequence: TGTGCCAGCAGCGTAGGATGGGCTTTGCCCAGGAACAATGAGCAGTTCTTC. Translation: CASSVGWALPRNNEQFF.

About this clonotype itself: The conserved phenylalanine or tryptophan is not found at the CDR3 terminus, so this likely reflects a read error. The DNA is omitted, as the CDR3 cannot be located on it reliably, and the CDR3 follows TCRdb's listing. The CDR3 loop is CASSQDLPDRGG. This sequence joins TRBV4-3 and TRBJ2-3; TRBD1, as called in the table, went unchecked against the DNA. CDR1 and CDR2 from the germline V gene are LGHNA and YSLEER. The CDR3 is 12 residues long, counting both termini.

This clonotype was counted many times. V is TRBV14 and J is TRBJ2-1, with 8 bases that match TRBD1. The ends lost 3 bases at V and 2 bases at J; junction bases unmatched: 9. Germline CDR1 is SGHDN and CDR2 is FVKESK. The CDR3 is made up of 17 amino acids. The CDR3 bases are TGTGCCAGCAGCCAGGAGAACGGACAGGGAACCTACAATGAGCAGTTCTTC. Its protein product is CASSQENGQGTYNEQFF.

This chain links TRBV3-1 with TRBJ2-7, with D tentatively TRBD1 or TRBD2 (5 bases each). V was shortened by 3 bases and J by 2 bases, with 11 bases between the two germline ends. The length of the CDR3 is 14 residues. Germline values: CDR1 LGHDT, CDR2 YNNKEL (reference sequence). CDR3 amino acids: CASSQRDGTYEQYF. In DNA form, the CDR3 reads TGTGCCAGCAGCCAGAGGGACGGAACCTACGAGCAGTACTTC.

The chain joins TRBV18 to TRBJ2-7; no firm D call. The CDR3 loop spans 13 amino acids. CDR1 KGHSH and CDR2 LQKENI come from the germline V gene. V lost 1 base and J 5 bases, leaving 9 bases between the germline ends. CDR3 nucleotide sequence: TGTGCCAGCTCACCACAAAAATCGAACGAGCAGTACTTC. This sequence encodes CASSPQKSNEQYF.

J is TRBJ2-2 and V is TRBV3-1; D uncertain. CDR3 length: 15 amino acids. Trimming stripped 0 bases from V and 2 bases from J, with 7 bases between. Germline CDR1 LGHDT, CDR2 YNNKEL (reference sequence). DNA of the CDR3: TGTGCCAGCAGCCAAGATTACAGAAACACCGGGGAGCTGTTTTTT. Translating it yields CASSQDYRNTGELFF.

This clonotype came up a few times. The V call is TRBV4-1, the J call TRBJ1-2, with 7 bases lining up with TRBD1. This CDR3 contains 14 residues. Germline lookup yields CDR1 MGHRA and CDR2 YSYEKL. Losses at the gene ends were 4 bases for V and 4 bases for J; bases not matched to a gene: 6. The CDR3 is CASSPDRAGYGYTF. For the CDR3, the DNA is TGCGCCAGCAGCCCCGACAGGGCAGGCTATGGCTACACCTTC.

This clonotype appeared once. A read error is possible here, since a much larger clone lies one base away. Since the CDR3 does not end with the conserved phenylalanine or tryptophan, this likely comes from a read error. This rearrangement joins TRBV10-3 to TRBJ1-3; D unclear. With 7 bases removed from V and 0 bases from J, the gap between germline ends came to 13 bases. This CDR3 is 15 amino acids long. Germline V lookup: CDR1 ENHRY, CDR2 SYGVKD. CDR3 loop: CAIKPGIISGNTIYL. The CDR3 DNA reads TGTGCCATCAAACCGGGGATAATCTCTGGAAACACCATATATCTT.

This rearrangement joins TRBV3-1 to TRBJ2-7; 7 bases align to TRBD1. CDR1 is LGHDT, CDR2 YNNKEL, per germline (reference sequence). V shed 4 bases and J 7 bases; nucleotides not matched to a gene: 10. The CDR3 has 14 residues. As DNA, the CDR3 is TGTGCCAGCAGCCTATTAGAGGGGGCTCGGGAGCAGTACTTC. Translated, it gives CASSLLEGAREQYF.

This clonotype showed up just a few times. The chain joins TRBV5-1 to TRBJ1-6; D unclear. Germline CDR1 and CDR2: SGHRS and YFSETQ. The CDR3 runs to 15 residues. V lost 0 bases and J 9 bases, leaving 13 bases between the germline ends. As DNA, the CDR3 is TGCGCCAGCAGCTTGGACTCCCCGTCGCTTTCACCCCTCCACTTT. Translation: CASSLDSPSLSPLHF.

This clonotype was picked up a small number of times. V is TRBV20-1 and J is TRBJ2-7; a possible D gene is TRBD2 (6 bases). The CDR3 is 13 amino acids. Trimming removed 5 bases at V and 4 bases at J, with 15 bases between. Germline V lookup: CDR1 DFQATT, CDR2 SNEGSKA (reference sequence). In DNA form, the CDR3 reads TGCAGTGCTGTAGCGGTGCACGTTTACGAGCAGTACTTC. Amino acid sequence: CSAVAVHVYEQYF.

This clonotype came up a few times. This chain links TRBV29-1 with TRBJ2-2, with D perhaps TRBD1 or TRBD2 (6 bases each). V was trimmed by 6 bases and J by 0 bases, leaving 11 bases between them. Germline V gene sequence: CDR1 SQVTM, CDR2 ANQGSEA. The CDR3 totals 14 residues. DNA of the CDR3: TGCAGCGTCGCGGGACATACGAACACCGGGGAGCTGTTTTTT. Translated, it gives CSVAGHTNTGELFF.

The chain is built from TRBV28 and TRBJ2-3; D not certain. The CDR3 has 14 amino acids. CDR1 and CDR2 (germline): MDHEN, SYDVKM. Trimming pared 5 bases from V and 3 bases from J, leaving 12 bases between. DNA for the CDR3: TGTGCCAGCAGTCCGACCGTAGGTACAGATACGCAGTATTTT. Its translation: CASSPTVGTDTQYF.

This clonotype was seen a handful of times. The chain combines TRBV2 with TRBJ2-1; D may match TRBD1 or TRBD2 (6 bases each). The germline V gene has CDR1 SNHLY and CDR2 FYNNEI. V gave up 7 bases and J gave up 5 bases, with 15 bases separating them. This CDR3 has 14 residues. The CDR3 coding sequence is TGTGCCAGCACGGTACGGGGGCCCAACAATGAGCAGTTCTTC. It yields the protein CASTVRGPNNEQFF.

This clonotype was counted between two and nine times. The chain has TRBV12-3 or TRBV12-4 and TRBJ2-3; 8 bases map to TRBD2. This CDR3 has 15 residues. J gave up 4 bases and V 6 bases, and 9 bases lay outside the gene matches. CDR3 bases: TGTGCCAGCAGACCCGTCTCGGGGGGGCCAGATACGCAGTATTTT. Protein: CASRPVSGGPDTQYF.

In its sample, this clonotype was seen once. The V and J genes are TRBV12-5 and TRBJ2-1, with 10 positions matching TRBD1. Germline V gene data show CDR1 as LGHNT and CDR2 as FRNRAP. The CDR3 consists of 21 residues. J lost 0 bases, V lost 1 base, and 15 bases had no gene match. CDR3 nucleotide sequence: TGTGCTAGTGGTTTGGCACGCGACAGGGGGCTCGGCCCTAGCTCCTACAATGAGCAGTTCTTC. Protein sequence: CASGLARDRGLGPSSYNEQFF.

The chain has TRBV12-3 or TRBV12-4 and TRBJ1-5; no reliable D call. The V end was cut by 6 bases, the J end by 4 bases, with 10 bases between. The CDR3 has 13 amino acids. CDR3 nucleotide sequence: TGTGCCAGCAGCACCGTAGGGAATCAGCCCCAGCATTTT. Protein: CASSTVGNQPQHF.

V gene TRBV5-1 combines with J gene TRBJ2-7, with D possibly TRBD1 on 6 matching bases. Looked up from germline, CDR1 is SGHRS and CDR2 is YFSETQ. The CDR3 has 14 residues. Deletions cut 0 bases from V and 3 bases from J, with 10 bases between. The CDR3 loop reads CASSLAQDSYEQYF. DNA of the CDR3: TGCGCCAGCAGCTTGGCCCAGGACAGCTACGAGCAGTACTTC.

This clonotype turned up a few times. The gene calls are TRBV6-1 and TRBJ1-3, with D unclear. Germline V gene lookup returns CDR1 MNHNS and CDR2 SASEGT. The CDR3 has 15 residues. The V and J ends lost 8 bases and 2 bases respectively, with 16 bases between them. The chain's CDR3 is CASQSEAAAGNTIYF. The CDR3 bases are TGTGCCAGCCAAAGCGAAGCGGCAGCTGGAAACACCATATATTTT.

The gene calls are TRBV6-5 and TRBJ2-1; D might be TRBD2 (6 bases). V lost 4 bases and J lost 5, with 15 bases in between. CDR3 length: 15 amino acids. CDR1 and CDR2 from the germline V gene are MNHEY and SVGAGI. The CDR3 bases are TGTGCCAGCAGTTCCTACCTCGGGGGACACAATGAGCAGTTCTTC. It specifies CASSSYLGGHNEQFF.

This clonotype was observed a handful of times. The rearrangement uses TRBV27 and TRBJ2-3; a possible D gene is TRBD2 (6 bases). Germline lookup yields CDR1 MNHEY and CDR2 SMNVEV (reference sequence). The CDR3 runs to 18 residues. Trimming removed 6 bases from V and 5 bases from J, with 27 bases in between. The CDR3 protein is CASSTSSDFGTAGDTQYF. The CDR3 DNA reads as TGTGCCAGCAGCACCAGTTCCGACTTTGGGACTGCCGGAGATACGCAGTATTTT.

The rearrangement links TRBV5-1 to TRBJ2-7; the match to TRBD1 covers 7 bases. Germline-derived CDR1 and CDR2 are SGHRS and YFSETQ. The J segment lost 8 bases and the V segment lost 0 bases, leaving 11 bases of the junction unmatched. The length of the CDR3 is 15 residues. The CDR3 region is CASSLGPGQLSQQYF. The CDR3 coding sequence is TGCGCCAGCAGCTTGGGGCCGGGACAGCTTTCTCAGCAGTACTTC.